Sequencing of this TCR beta chain was carried out in a study of blood T cells in healthy people across ages (dated by TCRdb to between 2014 and 2017). Context from the whole study: In model experiments, roughly one uniquely barcoded TCR beta cDNA molecule per two T cells was captured by template switching. Using deep sequencing normalized with unique cDNA molecular identifiers, the study measured how TCR beta repertoire diversity changes with age. The donors were split into four age groups: young (average approximately 16 years), middle-aged (39), aged (more than 60) and long-lived (approximately 89). To avoid experimental bias, donors of different ages were randomly spread across the sequencing lanes. The study analyzed two additional independent replicas of 1 million unique cDNA reads from the same blood draw for two donors, one aged 18 to 30 and one aged 80 or older.

The library relied on 5' RACE. The sequencer listed for this sample is Illumina HiSeq 2500. A second PCR of about 7 to 12 cycles was performed with a sample-barcoded 5' primer and a J-beta primer mix. A unique molecular identifier was introduced onto each TCR beta cDNA molecule by a template-switch 5' adaptor carrying 12 random nucleotides. At least 3 million CDR3-containing paired-end reads were obtained from each sample. All of the RNA was converted into first-strand cDNA using the Mint cDNA synthesis kit, with a TRBC-specific oligonucleotide serving as the primer. All cDNA was treated with uracil-DNA glycosylase and then went through a first 18-cycle PCR with the universal primers M1SS and BC2_uni_R. Per the original workflow: Normalization of each sample was performed by random selection of 1 million high-quality reads, each carrying a distinct molecular identifier. Instead of being binned into consensus sequences, reads that shared molecular identifiers were thrown out. MiTCR, set to a Q25 quality threshold and the strictest error-elimination algorithm, was used for CDR3 identification, clonotype clustering and error correction. A nonparametric unseen species model with Euler transformation was used to estimate a lower bound on total TCR beta diversity. TCRdb trimmed the raw reads at Q25, called clones with MiXCR and kept productive beta chains. Each entry merges the rows of one CDR3 protein and shows their most common DNA and genes. The V and J calls shown here were made by TCRdb, not taken from the authors' results. The sample table shows 1,500,000 or so distinct CDR3 sequences, and approximately 39% are seen once. The top ten constitute 4% of the sample.

Systemically healthy Caucasian individuals from Russia, about 38 in total and aged about 6 to 95 years, were included as donors. Approximately 9 milliliters of peripheral blood were collected from each donor into EDTA-treated Vacutainer tubes. Ficoll-Paque density-gradient centrifugation was used to isolate PBMCs, with at least 7 million per sample. Trizol reagent was used to extract total RNA from the PBMCs, yielding at least 5.5 micrograms per sample. For every donor, flow cytometry on a PBMC aliquot measured the percentage of naive CD45RAhigh/CD27high T cells. This clonotype was observed a few times. Its antigen is currently not known. Base qualities are not provided; no much larger clone lies one nucleotide away. The CDR3 sequence holds 16 residues, the cysteine and phenylalanine included. Just the 48-base CDR3 DNA is kept, in frame starting at base 1. For CDR1 and CDR2, the germline V gene lists SGHTA and FQGNSA. V sheds 4 bases and J sheds 2 bases, leaving 15 bases between their ends.

Study-level results and caveats: Since profiling was done on bulk unsorted PBMCs, naive and antigen-experienced compartments could not be conclusively compared. Estimates of total diversity from one million sequenced T cells were regarded as lower bounds and underestimates. As age increased, observed TCR beta diversity per million T cells dropped in a roughly linear way, and a significant reduction was already evident by age 40. Because donor CMV infection status was unknown, age-related changes in expanded clonotypes were potentially confounded. Compared with the aged group, the long-lived group had more naive CD4+ T cells, fewer expanded clones and increased TCR diversity, suggesting age selection. There was a strong correlation between observed TCR beta diversity and the percentage of naive T cells measured by flow cytometry.

This sequence uses TRBV7-2 and TRBJ2-1; the D gene is not confidently resolved. This sequence originates from a woman in her late teens or twenties in good health. The sample was blood. The nucleotide sequence is given as TGTGCCAGCAGCTCCAACGTGGCCGGCCCCTACAATGAGCAGTTCTTC. Its coded protein is CASSSNVAGPYNEQFF.